This T cell receptor (beta chain) is drawn from a study of blood T cell repertoires in COVID-19. Study overall: COVID-19 samples, acute and convalescent, were from the United States, Italy and Spain. T cells, B-cell-depleted T cells, or PBMCs provided the cDNA or gDNA that served as material.

CDR3 length: 13 residues. Unmatched junction bases numbered 10, after V lost 6 bases and J lost 8 bases. Germline V CDR1 and CDR2: GTSNPN, SVGIG (reference sequence). Adults between about 18 and 95 years of age took part from 20 to 25 US areas. Two negative PCRs, clearance, or symptom resolution were required of recovered Cohort 3 donors. Sequencing used immunoSEQ multiplex PCR; TCRdb keeps in-frame clones, though not all of them. The table lists approximately 230,000 clones, about 89% of them singletons, with roughly 3.7% in the top ten. The material sequenced was PBMCs or T cells enriched from blood (not recorded which). The receptor's source is a woman aged 25 to 39 who had recovered from COVID-19. The rearrangement uses TRBV30 and TRBJ1-2; 9 bases are shared with TRBD1. The CDR3 DNA reads TGTGCCTGTATAAAACAGGGGGCTGGGGGCTACACCTTC. Encoded protein: CACIKQGAGGYTF.